These 10 T cell receptor beta chains were all obtained from the same sample, sequenced in a study of shared clonotypes between healthy human individuals. Some clones are missing from TCRdb's copy, which holds only in-frame ones; the method was immunoSEQ multiplex PCR. The table lists 2 million to 2.5 million clones, nearly 97% of them singletons. Sequenced input: naive CD4+ T cells sorted from blood. Subset indicated: CD45RA+ positively selected. The receptors come from a man between 18 and 29 years old in good health.

The rearrangement joins TRBV6-5 to TRBJ1-2; 8 bases agree with TRBD1. Per the germline V gene, CDR1 is MNHEY and CDR2 is SVGAGI. J lost 4 bases, V lost 0 bases, and 4 bases had no gene match. This CDR3 region has 15 residues. The CDR3 region has the DNA TGTGCCAGCAGTTACTCGGTACAGGGGGGCTATGGCTACACCTTC. Residues: CASSYSVQGGYGYTF.

To note about this clone: Other DNA sequences from this sample encode an identical CDR3 as well. The rearrangement links TRBV10-3 to TRBJ1-1, with 10 nucleotides matching TRBD1. V lost 7 bases, J lost 1 base, and 3 bases stayed unmatched. The CDR3 runs 14 residues. Germline CDR1 and CDR2: ENHRY and SYGVKD. The chain's CDR3 is CAITRDRGNTEAFF. As DNA, the CDR3 is TGTGCCATCACGAGGGACAGGGGGAACACTGAAGCTTTCTTT.

The chain is built from TRBV13 and TRBJ2-3; TRBD2 matches 13 bases. The V and J ends lost 0 bases and 5 bases, in that order; junction bases with no gene match: 5. Germline-derived CDR1 and CDR2 are PRHDT and FYEKMQ (reference sequence). The length of the CDR3 is 17 residues. CDR3 sequence (DNA): TGTGCCAGCAGCTTAGGGGAGACTAGCGGGAGGTTAGATACGCAGTATTTT. This codes for CASSLGETSGRLDTQYF.

This sequence joins TRBV14 and TRBJ1-1, with D unresolved. Germline V gene lookup returns CDR1 SGHDN and CDR2 FVKESK. V lost 2 bases and J 1 base, leaving 11 bases between the germline ends. The CDR3 totals 15 residues. The CDR3, as DNA: TGTGCCAGCAGCCAATATAGGACCACGAACACTGAAGCTTTCTTT. As protein: CASSQYRTTNTEAFF.

With regard to this clone: The same CDR3 also results from other DNA sequences found in this sample. V is TRBV6-5 and J is TRBJ2-3, with D perhaps assigned TRBD1 or TRBD2 (6 bases each). V was pared by 7 bases and J by 0 bases, with 11 bases between. CDR3 length: 14 residues. The germline V gene encodes CDR1 MNHEY and CDR2 SVGAGI. CDR3 nucleotides: TGTGCCAGCACCCGAGGGGGGAGCACAGATACGCAGTATTTT. Protein sequence: CASTRGGSTDTQYF.

This clone was picked up one time. V usage is TRBV6-5 and J usage is TRBJ2-1, with D possibly TRBD2 on 6 matching bases. The V end lost 6 bases, the J end lost 1 base, and 10 bases lay between the germline ends. The CDR3 loop spans 14 amino acids. In germline, CDR1 is MNHEY, CDR2 SVGAGI. In nucleotides, the CDR3 is TGTGCCAGCAGCGCGGGACTTTCCTACAATGAGCAGTTCTTC. This encodes CASSAGLSYNEQFF.

To note about this clone: Different DNA sequences within this sample yield the same CDR3. This chain joins TRBV7-2 and TRBJ2-7; D gene ambiguous. The germline V gene has CDR1 SGHTA and CDR2 FQGNSA. Trimming took off 1 base at V and 3 bases at J, with 7 bases between the two ends. The CDR3 runs to 13 residues. The CDR3 DNA follows: TGTGCCAGCAGCTTAGGAGGAAACTACGAGCAGTACTTC. Protein product: CASSLGGNYEQYF.

The chain joins TRBV29-1 to TRBJ1-5; 7 bases are a match to TRBD1. Germline CDR1 is SQVTM and CDR2 is ANQGSEA. The length of the CDR3 is 13 residues. The V and J ends lost 6 bases and 5 bases, in that order; junction bases with no gene match: 7. CDR3 residues: CSVGQLPYQPQHF. The CDR3 region has the DNA TGCAGCGTGGGACAGCTACCCTATCAGCCCCAGCATTTT. Supplemented by reference TRBV29-1 and TRBJ1-5, the full variable domain reads SAVISQKPSRDICQRGTSLTIQCQVDSQVTMMFWYRQQPGQSLTLIATANQGSEATYESGFVIDKFPISRPNLTFSTLTVSNMSPEDSSIYLCSVGQLPYQPQHFGDGTRLSIL.

About this clone itself: The same CDR3 also results from other DNA sequences found in this sample. The V and J genes are TRBV28 and TRBJ2-3; TRBD2 is a possible D gene (6 bases). CDR1 is MDHEN, CDR2 SYDVKM, per germline. There are 13 residues in the CDR3. V lost 5 bases and J 2 bases, leaving 8 bases between the germline ends. The CDR3: CASSGGVTDTQYF. The CDR3 DNA is TGTGCCAGCAGTGGCGGGGTCACAGATACGCAGTATTTT.

This clone was detected only once. The rearrangement links TRBV7-9 to TRBJ2-6, with 8 nucleotides matching TRBD1. The CDR3 loop spans 17 amino acids. Germline CDR1 SEHNR, CDR2 FQNEAQ (reference sequence). J was trimmed by 5 bases and V by 5 bases; bases with no gene match: 11. The CDR3 is CASSPSDRAVRANVLTF. In DNA, the CDR3 is TGTGCCAGCAGCCCCTCGGACAGGGCCGTTAGGGCCAACGTCCTGACTTTC. The whole variable domain, remainder taken from reference TRBV7-9 and TRBJ2-6, is DTGVSQNPRHKITKRGQNVTFRCDPISEHNRLYWYRQTLGQGPEFLTYFQNEAQLEKSRLLSDRFSAERPKGSFSTLEIQRTEQGDSAMYLCASSPSDRAVRANVLTFGAGSRLTVL.